This TCR beta chain was sequenced for a study of T cells in Graves' hyperthyroidism and ophthalmopathy. Notes on the study in general: In simple terms, a model built on 13 V-J features told ophthalmopathy apart from stable hyperthyroidism.

Details on this clonotype: Its antigen is not known.

No progression to ophthalmopathy during 18 months of follow-up defined stable disease. Investigators excluded patients with uncontrolled infection, other autoimmune disease, pregnancy or lactation. The CDR3 contains 17 residues. Germline loops: CDR1 DFQATT, CDR2 SNEGSKA (reference sequence). Trimming took 5 bases from V and 3 from J; bases not matched to a gene: 18. Researchers amplified the TCR beta CDR3 regions from RNA transcripts. Carried out on the TCR CDR3, a first-round RT-PCR used the HTBI primer set. From the multiplex PCR reads, TCRdb called clonotypes with MiXCR, one entry per CDR3 protein. Altogether hundreds of thousands of distinct CDR3 sequences are present, around a sixth being singletons, with the ten largest covering 13% to 15%.

The rearrangement links TRBV20-1 to TRBJ2-7; 8 positions match TRBD2. This clonotype was sampled from a woman younger than 30 with Graves' hyperthyroidism. The sequenced material came from blood. CDR3 residues: CSASQGLEMVGGYEQYF. In DNA form, the CDR3 reads TGCAGTGCTTCTCAGGGACTAGAAATGGTTGGTGGCTACGAGCAGTACTTC.